This T cell receptor (beta chain) derives from a study of cytomegalovirus exposure and HLA in healthy donors. Whole-study results and caveats: Some TCR beta chains (more than 150 of them) were listed as cytomegalovirus-associated.

As to this clone: Its antigen remains unknown.

With 1 base clipped from V and 6 bases from J, the junction kept 9 bases outside the gene matches. Germline loops: CDR1 SGHVS, CDR2 FNYEAQ. The CDR3 totals 17 residues. This PCR relied on a set of 60 Vbeta primers and 13 Jbeta primers. The protocol was immunoSEQ multiplex PCR, while the TCRdb copy is restricted to in-frame clones and leaves out a portion. The sample holds about 140,000 clones, around four fifths seen once. This TCR came from a male donor in good health and CMV-seropositive. Sequenced material: PBMCs. This chain uses TRBV7-6 with TRBJ1-6; 7 nucleotides agree with TRBD1. The CDR3 sequence: CASSLEGPGQSNSPLHF. In DNA, the CDR3 is TGTGCCAGCAGCTTAGAGGGGCCGGGACAGAGTAATTCACCCCTCCACTTT.